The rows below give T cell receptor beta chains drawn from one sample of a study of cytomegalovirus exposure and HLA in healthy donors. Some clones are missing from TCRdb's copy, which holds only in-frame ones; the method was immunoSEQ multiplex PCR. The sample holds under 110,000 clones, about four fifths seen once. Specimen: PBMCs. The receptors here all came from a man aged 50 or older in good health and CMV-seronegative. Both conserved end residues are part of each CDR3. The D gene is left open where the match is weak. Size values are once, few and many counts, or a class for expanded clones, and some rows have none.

cdr3_aa: CASSEVFRNQPQHF; cdr3_nt: TGTGCCAGCAGTGAAGTTTTCAGGAATCAGCCCCAGCATTTT; j_call: TRBJ1-5; clone_size: -; v_call: TRBV6-1; d_call: -
cdr3_aa: CASSFSSSGPGNTIYF; cdr3_nt: TGCGCCAGCAGCTTTTCCTCCTCAGGGCCTGGAAACACCATATATTTT; j_call: TRBJ1-3; clone_size: -; v_call: TRBV5-1; d_call: -
cdr3_aa: CAWSGHTNYGYTF; cdr3_nt: TGTGCCTGGAGTGGGCACACAAACTATGGCTACACCTTC; j_call: TRBJ1-2; clone_size: -; v_call: TRBV30; d_call: -
cdr3_aa: CASSSTGATDTQYF; cdr3_nt: TGCGCCAGCAGCTCAACAGGGGCAACAGATACGCAGTATTTT; j_call: TRBJ2-3; clone_size: -; v_call: TRBV5-1; d_call: TRBD1
cdr3_aa: CASSTDRTNTEAFF; cdr3_nt: TGTGCCAGCTCGACGGACAGGACGAACACTGAAGCTTTCTTT; j_call: TRBJ1-1; clone_size: -; v_call: TRBV18; d_call: TRBD1
cdr3_aa: CAARTSFSTDTQYF; cdr3_nt: TGTGCCGCCAGGACTAGTTTTAGCACAGATACGCAGTATTTT; j_call: TRBJ2-3; clone_size: -; v_call: TRBV28; d_call: TRBD2
cdr3_aa: CASSLHPGTSQETQYF; cdr3_nt: TGTGCCAGCAGCCTTCACCCCGGGACTAGCCAAGAGACCCAGTACTTC; j_call: TRBJ2-5; clone_size: -; v_call: TRBV4-2; d_call: TRBD2
cdr3_aa: CASRVGTGRNTEAFF; cdr3_nt: TGTGCCAGCAGGGTGGGCACAGGGCGGAACACTGAAGCTTTCTTT; j_call: TRBJ1-1; clone_size: -; v_call: TRBV5-4; d_call: -
cdr3_aa: CASSEAFGGRGGTGELFF; cdr3_nt: TGTGCCAGCAGTGAAGCCTTTGGGGGGAGGGGAGGAACCGGGGAGCTGTTTTTT; j_call: TRBJ2-2; clone_size: -; v_call: TRBV6-1; d_call: TRBD2
cdr3_aa: CASSIGGGASSDTQYF; cdr3_nt: TGTGCCAGTAGTATAGGTGGGGGGGCCTCTTCAGATACGCAGTATTTT; j_call: TRBJ2-3; clone_size: -; v_call: TRBV19; d_call: -
cdr3_aa: CASSLVGTSGEDTQYF; cdr3_nt: TGTGCCAGCAGCTTAGTCGGGACTAGCGGGGAAGATACGCAGTATTTT; j_call: TRBJ2-3; clone_size: -; v_call: TRBV11-3; d_call: TRBD2
cdr3_aa: CAISRDRGEGYTF; cdr3_nt: TGTGCCATCAGCCGGGACAGGGGCGAGGGCTACACCTTC; j_call: TRBJ1-2; clone_size: few; v_call: TRBV10-3; d_call: TRBD1
cdr3_aa: CASTQTGFETQYF; cdr3_nt: TGTGCCAGCACTCAGACAGGTTTCGAGACCCAGTACTTC; j_call: TRBJ2-5; clone_size: -; v_call: TRBV14; d_call: -
cdr3_aa: CAISDADTQYF; cdr3_nt: TGTGCCATCAGTGACGCAGATACGCAGTATTTT; j_call: TRBJ2-3; clone_size: few; v_call: TRBV10-3; d_call: -
cdr3_aa: CASSSVGRKSTDTQYF; cdr3_nt: TGTGCCAGCAGCTCCGTGGGGCGTAAAAGCACAGATACGCAGTATTTT; j_call: TRBJ2-3; clone_size: -; v_call: TRBV7-3; d_call: -
cdr3_aa: CASSQAGGGTDTQYF; cdr3_nt: TGTGCCAGCAGCCAAGCGGGGGGAGGCACAGATACGCAGTATTTT; j_call: TRBJ2-3; clone_size: -; v_call: TRBV14; d_call: TRBD2
cdr3_aa: CASSPGTGGGYTF; cdr3_nt: TGTGCCAGCAGCCCCGGGACAGGGGGTGGCTACACCTTC; j_call: TRBJ1-2; clone_size: -; v_call: TRBV6-5; d_call: TRBD1
cdr3_aa: CASGSDLIETQYF; cdr3_nt: TGTGCTAGTGGTTCGGACTTAATAGAGACCCAGTACTTC; j_call: TRBJ2-5; clone_size: -; v_call: TRBV12-5; d_call: -
cdr3_aa: CASSQDPFGNQPQHF; cdr3_nt: TGTGCCAGCAGCCAAGACCCCTTCGGCAATCAGCCCCAGCATTTT; j_call: TRBJ1-5; clone_size: -; v_call: TRBV4-2; d_call: -
cdr3_aa: CASSSGTSGSDEQYF; cdr3_nt: TGCGCCAGCAGCTCCGGGACTAGCGGTAGTGACGAGCAGTACTTC; j_call: TRBJ2-7; clone_size: once; v_call: TRBV5-1; d_call: TRBD2
cdr3_aa: CASSQDRGTTLQETQYF; cdr3_nt: TGCGCCAGCAGCCAAGATCGGGGGACCACCCTCCAAGAGACCCAGTACTTC; j_call: TRBJ2-5; clone_size: once; v_call: TRBV4-1; d_call: -
cdr3_aa: CASSPRTGFGNYGYTF; cdr3_nt: TGTGCCAGCAGCCCGCGGACAGGCTTCGGAAACTATGGCTACACCTTC; j_call: TRBJ1-2; clone_size: -; v_call: TRBV5-6; d_call: TRBD1
cdr3_aa: CASRKGQAAGELFF; cdr3_nt: TGTGCCAGCAGAAAAGGACAGGCAGCCGGGGAGCTGTTTTTT; j_call: TRBJ2-2; clone_size: -; v_call: TRBV9; d_call: TRBD1
cdr3_aa: CASSYGEMNTEAFF; cdr3_nt: TGTGCCAGCAGTTACGGGGAGATGAACACTGAAGCTTTCTTT; j_call: TRBJ1-1; clone_size: -; v_call: TRBV6-6; d_call: -
cdr3_aa: CASSFRRGTTDTQYF; cdr3_nt: TGTGCCAGCAGCTTTCGCAGGGGTACCACAGATACGCAGTATTTT; j_call: TRBJ2-3; clone_size: few; v_call: TRBV5-8; d_call: -
cdr3_aa: CASSSDTTNTEAFF; cdr3_nt: TGCGCCAGCAGCTCCGACACAACGAACACTGAAGCTTTCTTT; j_call: TRBJ1-1; clone_size: -; v_call: TRBV5-1; d_call: -
cdr3_aa: CASSLERNSPLHF; cdr3_nt: TGTGCCAGCAGCTTGGAGCGGAATTCACCCCTCCACTTT; j_call: TRBJ1-6; clone_size: -; v_call: TRBV5-5; d_call: -
cdr3_aa: CASSQPGQTNEKLFF; cdr3_nt: TGTGCCAGCTCACAACCGGGACAGACTAATGAAAAACTGTTTTTT; j_call: TRBJ1-4; clone_size: few; v_call: TRBV18; d_call: TRBD1
cdr3_aa: CASSQGWGYTF; cdr3_nt: TGTGCCAGCAGTCAGGGGTGGGGCTACACCTTC; j_call: TRBJ1-2; clone_size: -; v_call: TRBV6-5; d_call: -
cdr3_aa: CASSSGQGYKPQHF; cdr3_nt: TGTGCCAGCAGCTCTGGACAGGGTTATAAACCCCAGCATTTT; j_call: TRBJ1-5; clone_size: -; v_call: TRBV5-6; d_call: TRBD1
cdr3_aa: CASSPSGVDTQYF; cdr3_nt: TGTGCCAGCTCACCTTCGGGGGTAGATACGCAGTATTTT; j_call: TRBJ2-3; clone_size: once; v_call: TRBV18; d_call: -
cdr3_aa: CASSYRQGLGTEAFF; cdr3_nt: TGTGCCAGCAGCTATAGACAGGGATTAGGCACTGAAGCTTTCTTT; j_call: TRBJ1-1; clone_size: -; v_call: TRBV11-2; d_call: TRBD1
cdr3_aa: CASSTDRAEAFF; cdr3_nt: TGTGCCAGCAGTACGGACAGGGCTGAAGCTTTCTTT; j_call: TRBJ1-1; clone_size: -; v_call: TRBV6-5; d_call: TRBD1
cdr3_aa: CASSIGGQGSTEAFF; cdr3_nt: TGTGCCAGTAGTATAGGAGGACAGGGGAGTACTGAAGCTTTCTTT; j_call: TRBJ1-1; clone_size: -; v_call: TRBV19; d_call: TRBD1
cdr3_aa: CASSLTRENEQYF; cdr3_nt: TGTGCCAGCAGCTTAACGAGGGAGAACGAGCAGTACTTC; j_call: TRBJ2-7; clone_size: once; v_call: TRBV7-3; d_call: -
cdr3_aa: CASSPPGRDEKLFF; cdr3_nt: TGTGCCAGCAGCCCCCCGGGGAGGGATGAAAAACTGTTTTTT; j_call: TRBJ1-4; clone_size: once; v_call: TRBV4-2; d_call: -
cdr3_aa: CASFRGGLEETQYF; cdr3_nt: TGTGCCAGCTTTCGGGGGGGCCTGGAGGAGACCCAGTACTTC; j_call: TRBJ2-5; clone_size: -; v_call: TRBV2; d_call: TRBD2
cdr3_aa: CASVDISHEKLFF; cdr3_nt: TGTGCCAGCGTAGACATTTCACATGAAAAACTGTTTTTT; j_call: TRBJ1-4; clone_size: once; v_call: TRBV2; d_call: -
cdr3_aa: CASSPKLAGGNMRIQYF; cdr3_nt: TGTGCCAGCAGTCCTAAACTAGCGGGGGGCAATATGAGGATCCAGTACTTC; j_call: TRBJ2-5; clone_size: -; v_call: TRBV6-4; d_call: TRBD2
cdr3_aa: CASSYDRNNSPLHF; cdr3_nt: TGTGCCAGCAGTTATGACAGGAATAATTCACCTCTCCACTTT; j_call: TRBJ1-6; clone_size: -; v_call: TRBV6-6; d_call: -
cdr3_aa: CASSQVLGDTEAFF; cdr3_nt: TGCGCCAGCAGCCAAGTCTTGGGAGACACTGAAGCTTTCTTT; j_call: TRBJ1-1; clone_size: -; v_call: TRBV4-1; d_call: -
cdr3_aa: CASSQEGSGDEKLFF; cdr3_nt: TGTGCCAGCAGCCAAGAAGGGTCGGGGGATGAAAAACTGTTTTTT; j_call: TRBJ1-4; clone_size: -; v_call: TRBV4-2; d_call: -
cdr3_aa: CASSYGTGNTEAFF; cdr3_nt: TGTGCCAGCAGCTATGGGACAGGGAACACTGAAGCTTTCTTT; j_call: TRBJ1-1; clone_size: once; v_call: TRBV11-2; d_call: TRBD1
cdr3_aa: CASSPLQSSYNSPLHF; cdr3_nt: TGCGCCAGCAGCCCGTTACAGTCCTCCTATAATTCACCCCTCCACTTT; j_call: TRBJ1-6; clone_size: -; v_call: TRBV4-1; d_call: -
cdr3_aa: CASSIFGQLSGNTIYF; cdr3_nt: TGTGCCAGTAGTATTTTTGGACAGCTCTCTGGAAACACCATATATTTT; j_call: TRBJ1-3; clone_size: few; v_call: TRBV19; d_call: -